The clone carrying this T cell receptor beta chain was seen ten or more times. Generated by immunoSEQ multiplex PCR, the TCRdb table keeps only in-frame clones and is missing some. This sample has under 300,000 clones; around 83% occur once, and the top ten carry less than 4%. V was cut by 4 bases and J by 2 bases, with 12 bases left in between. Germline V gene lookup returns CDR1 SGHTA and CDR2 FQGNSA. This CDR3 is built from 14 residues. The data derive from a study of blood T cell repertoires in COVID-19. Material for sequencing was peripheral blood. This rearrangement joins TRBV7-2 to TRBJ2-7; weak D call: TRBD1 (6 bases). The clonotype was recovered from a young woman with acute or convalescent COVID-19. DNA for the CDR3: TGTGCCAGCAGCTCGCAGGGGACCACCTACGAGCAGTACTTC. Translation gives CASSSQGTTYEQYF. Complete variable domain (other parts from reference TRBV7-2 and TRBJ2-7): GAGVSQSPSNKVTEKGKDVELRCDPISGHTALYWYRQSLGQGLEFLIYFQGNSAPDKSGLPSDRFSAERTGGSVSTLTIQRTQQEDSAVYLCASSSQGTTYEQYFGPGTRLTVT.